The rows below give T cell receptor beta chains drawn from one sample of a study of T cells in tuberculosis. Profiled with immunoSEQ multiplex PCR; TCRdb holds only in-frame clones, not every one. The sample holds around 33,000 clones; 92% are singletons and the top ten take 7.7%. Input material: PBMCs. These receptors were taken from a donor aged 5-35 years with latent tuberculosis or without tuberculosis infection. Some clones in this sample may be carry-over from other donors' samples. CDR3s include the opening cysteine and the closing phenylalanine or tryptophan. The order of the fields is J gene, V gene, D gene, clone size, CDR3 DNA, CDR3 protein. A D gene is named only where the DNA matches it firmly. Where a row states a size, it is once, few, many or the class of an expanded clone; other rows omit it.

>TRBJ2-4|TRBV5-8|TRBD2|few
TGTGCCAGCAGCTTGCGCGGGGGGGACAAAAACATTCAGTACTTC
CASSLRGGDKNIQYF
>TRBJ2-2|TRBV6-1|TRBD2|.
TGTGCCAGCAGTGAATCGGGACTAGCGGGGGGAAAAAACACCGGGGAGCTGTTTTTT
CASSESGLAGGKNTGELFF
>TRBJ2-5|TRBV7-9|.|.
TGTGCCAGCAGCTTAGACTTACCAGGGGAGACCCAGTACTTC
CASSLDLPGETQYF
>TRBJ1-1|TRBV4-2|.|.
TGTGCCAGCAGCCGCGCGGGGGGGGGCGGTCACACTGAAGCTTTCTTT
CASSRAGGGGHTEAFF
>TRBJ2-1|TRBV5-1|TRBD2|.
TGCGCCAGCACCGTAGCGGGATCCTACAATGAGCAGTTCTTC
CASTVAGSYNEQFF
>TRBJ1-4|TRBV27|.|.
TGTGCCAGCAGTCCCAGACACGACAGAGAAAAACTGTTTTTT
CASSPRHDREKLFF
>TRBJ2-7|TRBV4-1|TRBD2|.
TGCGCCAGCAGCCAAGGAGTAGCGGGGGGGCCGGTAGATCTACGTCGGGAGCAGTACTTC
CASSQGVAGGPVDLRREQYF
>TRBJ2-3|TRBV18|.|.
TGTGCCAGCTCGCAGGCCGGGACTGGAGCGACAGATACGCAGTATTTT
CASSQAGTGATDTQYF
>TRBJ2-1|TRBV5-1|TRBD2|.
TGCGCCAGCAGCCCCCATGGACTAGCTACCTACAATGAGCAGTTCTTC
CASSPHGLATYNEQFF
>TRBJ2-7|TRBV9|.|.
TGTGCCAGCAGCTCCCGGGACGGGGGTCCCTACGAGCAGTACTTC
CASSSRDGGPYEQYF
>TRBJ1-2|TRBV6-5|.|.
TGTGCCAGCAGTTACGAAGGACGGGGTGGCTACACCTTC
CASSYEGRGGYTF
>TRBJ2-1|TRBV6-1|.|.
TGTGCCAGCAGTCGGGAGTGGGGGGACAATGAGCAGTTCTTC
CASSREWGDNEQFF
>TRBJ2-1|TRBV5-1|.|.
TGCGCCAGCAGCTTGTTTGGCGGGGATGAGCAGTTCTTC
CASSLFGGDEQFF
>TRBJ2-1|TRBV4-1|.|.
TGCGCCGCAAAGAAGAGGGCAGGGGTGAATGAGCAGTTCTTC
CAAKKRAGVNEQFF
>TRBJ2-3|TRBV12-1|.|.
TGTGCCAGCAGCCCGACTAGCGGGGGGACAACTAGCACAGATACGCAGTATTTT
CASSPTSGGTTSTDTQYF
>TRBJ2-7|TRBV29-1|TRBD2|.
TGCAGCGTTGTCGGACTAGCGGGCTACGAGCAGTACTTC
CSVVGLAGYEQYF
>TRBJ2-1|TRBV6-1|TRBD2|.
TGTGCCAGCAGTGAGTTTGCGGGAGGGCCTGGAGATGAGCAGTTCTTC
CASSEFAGGPGDEQFF
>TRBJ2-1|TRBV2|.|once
TGTGCCAGCAGCCCTGGGGGGATTGGGGGTGAGCAGTTCTTC
CASSPGGIGGEQFF
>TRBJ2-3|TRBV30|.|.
TGTGCCTGGAGCAGGGGCCCCGGGGATACGCAGTATTTT
CAWSRGPGDTQYF
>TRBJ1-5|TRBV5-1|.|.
TGCGCCAGCAGCTTGTTAGGAGATAGCAATCAGCCCCAGCATTTT
CASSLLGDSNQPQHF
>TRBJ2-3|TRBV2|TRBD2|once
TGTGCCAAGGGGGCTAGCGGGGGCGGGTATTTT
CAKGASGGGYF
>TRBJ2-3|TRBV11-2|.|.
TGTGCCAGCAGCCCTCGACAGAGCACAGATACGCAGTATTTT
CASSPRQSTDTQYF
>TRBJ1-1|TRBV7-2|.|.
TGTGCCAGCAGCTTAGACCAGGTACGGTACACTGAAGCTTTCTTT
CASSLDQVRYTEAFF
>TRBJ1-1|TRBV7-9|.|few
TGTGCCAGCAGCGACAGGATGCCCACTGAAGCTTTCTTT
CASSDRMPTEAFF
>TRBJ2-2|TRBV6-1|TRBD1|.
TGTGCCAGCACGACCGGGACAGCGAACACCGGGGAGCTGTTTTTT
CASTTGTANTGELFF
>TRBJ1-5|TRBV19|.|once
TGTGCCAGGACAGGCCAGCCCCAGCATTTT
CARTGQPQHF
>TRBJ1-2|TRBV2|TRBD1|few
TGTGCCAGCAGTCAACGTGACAGGGTCGGCTACACCTTC
CASSQRDRVGYTF
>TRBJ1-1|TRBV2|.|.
TGTGCCAGCAGTGATATTAATGCGGGGAACACTGAAGCTTTCTTT
CASSDINAGNTEAFF
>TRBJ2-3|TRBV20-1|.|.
TGCAGTGCTTTAATAAATACGCAGTATTTT
CSALINTQYF
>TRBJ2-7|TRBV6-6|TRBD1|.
TGTGCCAGCAGTTACTCCGGACAGGTCTCCGCCTACGAGCAGTACTTC
CASSYSGQVSAYEQYF
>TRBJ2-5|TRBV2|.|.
TGTGCCAGCAGTTCCCAGGGGGGACAAGAGACCCAGTACTTC
CASSSQGGQETQYF
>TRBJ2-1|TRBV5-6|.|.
TGTGCCAGCAGTCTTTCATTGAGGAGTTACAATGAGCAGTTCTTC
CASSLSLRSYNEQFF
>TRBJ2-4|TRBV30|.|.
TGTGCCTGGAGGGCCCTACCGGGTTCCTTAGCCAAAAACATTCAGTACTTC
CAWRALPGSLAKNIQYF
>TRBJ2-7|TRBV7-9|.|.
TGTGCCAGCAGCCTAAGTGGGGGCCAAGATGTTCGGGAGCAGTACTTC
CASSLSGGQDVREQYF
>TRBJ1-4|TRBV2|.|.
TGTGCCACCCGAGGGGAGGTTAATGAAAAACTGTTTTTT
CATRGEVNEKLFF
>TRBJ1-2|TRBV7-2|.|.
TGTGCCAGCAGCGCGTCGGGACTTATATCCGATGGCTACACCTTC
CASSASGLISDGYTF
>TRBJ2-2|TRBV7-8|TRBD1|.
TGTGCCAGCAGCTTGGAGGACAGGGGGAGAACCGGGGAGCTGTTTTTT
CASSLEDRGRTGELFF
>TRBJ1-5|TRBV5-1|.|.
TGCGCCAGCAGCTTGGGACAGTTGGGCCCCAATCAGCCCCAGCATTTT
CASSLGQLGPNQPQHF
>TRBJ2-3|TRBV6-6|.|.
TGTGCCACCCGAACAGGCACTAGCACAGATACGCAGTATTTT
CATRTGTSTDTQYF
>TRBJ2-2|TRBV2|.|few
TGTGCCAGCACTGAGGGGCTGAGCGGGGAGCTGTTTTTT
CASTEGLSGELFF
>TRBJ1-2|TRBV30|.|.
TGTGCCTGGAAGGGGACTAACTATGGCTACACCTTC
CAWKGTNYGYTF
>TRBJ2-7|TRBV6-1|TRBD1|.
TGTGCCAGCAGGGGGACAGGGATGGGATACGAGCAGTACTTC
CASRGTGMGYEQYF
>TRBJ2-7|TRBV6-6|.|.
TGTGCCAGCAGCTCCGGACAGACGAGCTCCTACGAGCAGTACTTC
CASSSGQTSSYEQYF
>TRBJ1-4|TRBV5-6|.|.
TGTGCCAGCAGCTTGTTTGGCAGGGTTCCACCTAATGAAAAACTGTTTTTT
CASSLFGRVPPNEKLFF
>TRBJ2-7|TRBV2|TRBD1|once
TGTGCCAGCAGCGAGGGACAGGGGCTCAGAGAGCAGTACTTC
CASSEGQGLREQYF
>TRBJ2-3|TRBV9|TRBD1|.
TGTGCCAGCAGCGTAGGCGAGACTTACAGGGGAGATACGCAGTATTTT
CASSVGETYRGDTQYF
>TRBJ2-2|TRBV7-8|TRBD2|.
TGTGCCAGCAGCCTCCGACTAGCGGGAGACACCGGGGAGCTGTTTTTT
CASSLRLAGDTGELFF
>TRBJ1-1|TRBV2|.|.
TGTGCCAGCAGCCCTCAGGGAATAAACACTGAAGCTTTCTTT
CASSPQGINTEAFF